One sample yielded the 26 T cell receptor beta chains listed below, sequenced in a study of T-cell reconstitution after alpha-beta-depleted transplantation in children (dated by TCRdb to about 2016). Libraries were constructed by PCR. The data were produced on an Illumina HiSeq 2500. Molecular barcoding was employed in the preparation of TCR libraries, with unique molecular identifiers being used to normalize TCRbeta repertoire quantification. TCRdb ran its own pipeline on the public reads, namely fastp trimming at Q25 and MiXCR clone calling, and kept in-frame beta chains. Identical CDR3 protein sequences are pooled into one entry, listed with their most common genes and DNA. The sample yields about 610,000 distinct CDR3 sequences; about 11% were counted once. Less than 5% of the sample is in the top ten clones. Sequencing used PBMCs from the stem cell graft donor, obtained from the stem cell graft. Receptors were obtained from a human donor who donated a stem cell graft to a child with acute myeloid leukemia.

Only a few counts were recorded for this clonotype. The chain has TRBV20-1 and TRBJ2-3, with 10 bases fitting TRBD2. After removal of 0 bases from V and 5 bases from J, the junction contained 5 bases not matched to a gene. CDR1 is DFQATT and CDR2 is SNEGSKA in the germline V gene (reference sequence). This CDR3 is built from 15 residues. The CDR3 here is CSARELAGVGDTQYF. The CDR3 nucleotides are TGCAGTGCTAGAGAGCTAGCGGGAGTAGGAGATACGCAGTATTTT.

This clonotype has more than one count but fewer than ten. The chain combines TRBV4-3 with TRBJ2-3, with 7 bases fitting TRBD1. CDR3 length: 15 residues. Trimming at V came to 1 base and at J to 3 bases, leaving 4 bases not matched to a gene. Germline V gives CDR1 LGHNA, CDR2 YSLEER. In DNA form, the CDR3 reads TGCGCCAGCAGCCAAGCCCCGACAGGGACAGATACGCAGTATTTT. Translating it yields CASSQAPTGTDTQYF.

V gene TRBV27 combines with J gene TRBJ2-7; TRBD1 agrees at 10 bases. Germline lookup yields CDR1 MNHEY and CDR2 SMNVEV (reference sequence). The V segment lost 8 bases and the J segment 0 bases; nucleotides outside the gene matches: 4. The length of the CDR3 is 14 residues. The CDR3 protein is CASLRTGGSYEQYF. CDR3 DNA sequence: TGTGCCAGCTTAAGGACAGGGGGCTCCTACGAGCAGTACTTC.

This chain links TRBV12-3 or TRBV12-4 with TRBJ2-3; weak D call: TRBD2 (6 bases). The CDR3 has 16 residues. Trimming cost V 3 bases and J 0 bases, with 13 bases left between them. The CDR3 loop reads CASSFIGGVSTDTQYF. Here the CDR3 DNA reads TGTGCCAGCAGTTTTATCGGGGGTGTTAGCACAGATACGCAGTATTTT.

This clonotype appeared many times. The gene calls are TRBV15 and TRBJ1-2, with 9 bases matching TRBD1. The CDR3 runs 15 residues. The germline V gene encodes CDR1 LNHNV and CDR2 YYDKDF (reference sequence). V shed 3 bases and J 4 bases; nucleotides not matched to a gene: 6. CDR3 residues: CATSRGDRVTYGYTF. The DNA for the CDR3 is TGTGCCACCAGCAGGGGGGACAGGGTTACCTATGGCTACACCTTC.

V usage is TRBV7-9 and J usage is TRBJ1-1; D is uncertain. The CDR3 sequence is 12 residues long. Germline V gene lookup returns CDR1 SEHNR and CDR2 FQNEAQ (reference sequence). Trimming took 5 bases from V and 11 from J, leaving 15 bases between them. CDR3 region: CASSPTDEDAFF. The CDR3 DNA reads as TGTGCCAGCAGCCCAACCGATGAGGACGCTTTCTTT.

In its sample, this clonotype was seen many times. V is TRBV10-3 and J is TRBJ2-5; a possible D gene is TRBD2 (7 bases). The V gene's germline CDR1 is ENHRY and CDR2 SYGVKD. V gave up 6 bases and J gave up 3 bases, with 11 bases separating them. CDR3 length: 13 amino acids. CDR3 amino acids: CAIRAGDKETQYF. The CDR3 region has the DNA TGTGCCATCAGGGCGGGGGACAAAGAGACCCAGTACTTC.

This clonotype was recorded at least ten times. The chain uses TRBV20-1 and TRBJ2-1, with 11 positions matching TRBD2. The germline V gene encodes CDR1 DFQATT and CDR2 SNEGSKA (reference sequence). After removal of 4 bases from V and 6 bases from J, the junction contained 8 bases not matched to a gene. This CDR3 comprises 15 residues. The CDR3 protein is CSANRLAGGLNEQFF. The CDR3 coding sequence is TGCAGTGCTAACCGCCTAGCGGGAGGCCTCAATGAGCAGTTCTTC.

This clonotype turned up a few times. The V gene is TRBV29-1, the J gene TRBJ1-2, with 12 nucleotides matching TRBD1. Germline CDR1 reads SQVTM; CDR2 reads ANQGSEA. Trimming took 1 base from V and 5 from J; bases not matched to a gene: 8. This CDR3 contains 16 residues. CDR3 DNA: TGCAGCGTTGAAGGCAGGGACAGGGGGCTGGGGTATGGCTACACCTTC. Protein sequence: CSVEGRDRGLGYGYTF.

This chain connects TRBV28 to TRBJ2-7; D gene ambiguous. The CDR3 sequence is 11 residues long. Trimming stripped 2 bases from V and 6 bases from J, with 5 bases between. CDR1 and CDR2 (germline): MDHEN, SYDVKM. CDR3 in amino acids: CASSLAPEQYF. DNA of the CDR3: TGTGCCAGCAGTTTAGCTCCCGAGCAGTACTTC. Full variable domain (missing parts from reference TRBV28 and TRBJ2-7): DVKVTQSSRYLVKRTGEKVFLECVQDMDHENMFWYRQDPGLGLRLIYFSYDVKMKEKGDIPEGYSVSREKKERFSLILESASTNQTSMYLCASSLAPEQYFGPGTRLTVT.

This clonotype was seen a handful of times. CDR3 DNA: TGCAGTGCCCCCGAACGGCCGGGGAGCAATCAGCCCCAGCATTTT. As protein: CSAPERPGSNQPQHF. The chain carries TRBV20-1 and TRBJ1-5; D remains ambiguous. The V gene's germline CDR1 is DFQATT and CDR2 SNEGSKA (reference sequence). The CDR3 is made up of 15 amino acids. V lost 6 bases and J lost 1, with 16 bases in between.

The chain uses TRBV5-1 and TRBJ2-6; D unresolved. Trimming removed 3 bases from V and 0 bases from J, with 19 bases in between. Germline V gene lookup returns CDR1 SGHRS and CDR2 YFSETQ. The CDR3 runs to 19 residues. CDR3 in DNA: TGCGCCAGCAGCTCGAGCGCGTCTGGTCCCCTCTCTGGGGCCAACGTCCTGACTTTC. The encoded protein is CASSSSASGPLSGANVLTF. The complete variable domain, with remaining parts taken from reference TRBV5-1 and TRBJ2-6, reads KAGVTQTPRYLIKTRGQQVTLSCSPISGHRSVSWYQQTPGQGLQFLFEYFSETQRNKGNFPGRFSGRQFSNSRSEMNVSTLELGDSALYLCASSSSASGPLSGANVLTFGAGSRLTVL.

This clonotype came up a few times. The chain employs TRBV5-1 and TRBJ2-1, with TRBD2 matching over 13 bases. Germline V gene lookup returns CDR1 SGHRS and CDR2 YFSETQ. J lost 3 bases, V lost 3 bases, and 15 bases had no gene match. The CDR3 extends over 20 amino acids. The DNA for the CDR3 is TGCGCCAGCAGCTCTCCTTACAGGGGACTAGCGGGAATCGACTACAATGAGCAGTTCTTC. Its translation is CASSSPYRGLAGIDYNEQFF.

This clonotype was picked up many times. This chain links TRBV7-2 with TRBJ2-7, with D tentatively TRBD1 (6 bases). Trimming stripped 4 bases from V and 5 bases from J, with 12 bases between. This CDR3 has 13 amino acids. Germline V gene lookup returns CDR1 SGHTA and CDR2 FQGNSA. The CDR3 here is CASSSQRQDEQYF. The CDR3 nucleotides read TGTGCCAGCAGCTCTCAACGACAGGACGAGCAGTACTTC.

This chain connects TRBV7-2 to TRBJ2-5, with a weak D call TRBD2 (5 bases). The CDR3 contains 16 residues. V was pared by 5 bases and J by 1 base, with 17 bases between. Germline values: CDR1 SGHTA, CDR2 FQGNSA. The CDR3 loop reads CASSPRPLATQETQYF. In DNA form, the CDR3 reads TGTGCCAGCAGCCCCAGACCCCTAGCAACCCAAGAGACCCAGTACTTC.

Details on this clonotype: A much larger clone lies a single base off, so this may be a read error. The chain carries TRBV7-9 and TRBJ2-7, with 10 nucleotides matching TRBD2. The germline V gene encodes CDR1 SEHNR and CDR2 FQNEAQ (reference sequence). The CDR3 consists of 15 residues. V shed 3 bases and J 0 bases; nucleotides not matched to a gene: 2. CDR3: CASSFASGSSYEQYF. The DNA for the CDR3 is TGTGCCAGCAGCTTCGCTAGCGGGAGCTCCTACGAGCAGTACTTC.

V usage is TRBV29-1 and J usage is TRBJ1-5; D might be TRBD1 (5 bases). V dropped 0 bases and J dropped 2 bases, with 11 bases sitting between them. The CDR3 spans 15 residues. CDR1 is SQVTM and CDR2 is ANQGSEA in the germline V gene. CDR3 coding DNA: TGCAGCGTTGAAGATGGAACGGGGGGCAATCAGCCCCAGCATTTT. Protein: CSVEDGTGGNQPQHF.

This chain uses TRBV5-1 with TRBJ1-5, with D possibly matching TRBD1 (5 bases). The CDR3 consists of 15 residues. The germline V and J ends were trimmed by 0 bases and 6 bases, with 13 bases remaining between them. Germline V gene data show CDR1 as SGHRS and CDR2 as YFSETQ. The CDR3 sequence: CASSLEGSLGQPQHF. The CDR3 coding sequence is TGCGCCAGCAGCTTGGAGGGGAGCCTGGGTCAGCCCCAGCATTTT.

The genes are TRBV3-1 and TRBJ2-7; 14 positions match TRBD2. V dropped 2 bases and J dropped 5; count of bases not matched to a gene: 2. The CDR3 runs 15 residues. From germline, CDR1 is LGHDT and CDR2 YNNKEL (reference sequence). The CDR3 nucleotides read TGTGCCAGCAGCCAAAGACTAGCGGGAGGGAACGAGCAGTACTTC. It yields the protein CASSQRLAGGNEQYF.

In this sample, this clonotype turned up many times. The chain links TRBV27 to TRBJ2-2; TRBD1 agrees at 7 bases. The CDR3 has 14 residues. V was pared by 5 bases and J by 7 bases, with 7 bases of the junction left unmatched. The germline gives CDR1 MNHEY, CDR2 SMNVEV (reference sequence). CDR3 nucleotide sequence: TGTGCCAGCAGTGCGACAGGGACCCGCGGGGAGCTGTTTTTT. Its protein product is CASSATGTRGELFF.

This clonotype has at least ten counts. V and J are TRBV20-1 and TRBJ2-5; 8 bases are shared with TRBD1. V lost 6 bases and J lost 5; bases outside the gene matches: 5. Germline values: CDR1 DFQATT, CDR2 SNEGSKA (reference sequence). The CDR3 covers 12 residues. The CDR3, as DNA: TGCAGTGCGACAGGGGTCGGGGAGACCCAGTACTTC. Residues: CSATGVGETQYF.

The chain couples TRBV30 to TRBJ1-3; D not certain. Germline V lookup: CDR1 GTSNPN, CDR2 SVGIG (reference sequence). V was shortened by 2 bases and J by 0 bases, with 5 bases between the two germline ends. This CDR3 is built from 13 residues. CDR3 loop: CAWSRASGNTIYF. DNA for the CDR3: TGTGCCTGGAGTCGGGCCTCTGGAAACACCATATATTTT.

CDR3 sequence reads: CASTKGRDANEKLFF. The CDR3 bases are TGTGCCAGCACAAAGGGGCGGGATGCTAATGAAAAACTGTTTTTT. The chain recombines TRBV14 with TRBJ1-4, with D possibly being TRBD1 (5 bases). Trimming shortened V by 7 bases and J by 3 bases, and 15 bases separated the two germline ends. CDR1 and CDR2 (germline): SGHDN, FVKESK. CDR3 length: 15 amino acids.

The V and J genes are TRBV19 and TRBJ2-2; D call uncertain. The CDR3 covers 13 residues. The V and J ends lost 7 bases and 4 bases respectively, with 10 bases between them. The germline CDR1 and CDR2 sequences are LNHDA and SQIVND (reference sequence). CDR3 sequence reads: CASIRLSTGELFF. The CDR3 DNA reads TGTGCCAGTATTCGGCTATCCACCGGGGAGCTGTTTTTT. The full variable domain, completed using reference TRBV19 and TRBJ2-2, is DGGITQSPKYLFRKEGQNVTLSCEQNLNHDAMYWYRQDPGQGLRLIYYSQIVNDFQKGDIAEGYSVSREKKESFPLTVTSAQKNPTAFYLCASIRLSTGELFFGEGSRLTVL.

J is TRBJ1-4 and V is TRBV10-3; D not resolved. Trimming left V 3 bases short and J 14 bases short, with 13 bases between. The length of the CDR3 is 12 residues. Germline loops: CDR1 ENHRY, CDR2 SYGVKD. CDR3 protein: CAISDPQSGLFF. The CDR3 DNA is TGTGCCATCAGTGACCCTCAATCGGGGCTGTTTTTT.

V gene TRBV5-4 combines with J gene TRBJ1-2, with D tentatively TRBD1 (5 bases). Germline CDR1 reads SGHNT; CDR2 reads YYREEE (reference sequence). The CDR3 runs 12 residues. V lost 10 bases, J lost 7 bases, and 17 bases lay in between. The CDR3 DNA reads TGTGCCTGCGACGGGGCCGGTGGTGGCTACACCTTC. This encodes CACDGAGGGYTF.